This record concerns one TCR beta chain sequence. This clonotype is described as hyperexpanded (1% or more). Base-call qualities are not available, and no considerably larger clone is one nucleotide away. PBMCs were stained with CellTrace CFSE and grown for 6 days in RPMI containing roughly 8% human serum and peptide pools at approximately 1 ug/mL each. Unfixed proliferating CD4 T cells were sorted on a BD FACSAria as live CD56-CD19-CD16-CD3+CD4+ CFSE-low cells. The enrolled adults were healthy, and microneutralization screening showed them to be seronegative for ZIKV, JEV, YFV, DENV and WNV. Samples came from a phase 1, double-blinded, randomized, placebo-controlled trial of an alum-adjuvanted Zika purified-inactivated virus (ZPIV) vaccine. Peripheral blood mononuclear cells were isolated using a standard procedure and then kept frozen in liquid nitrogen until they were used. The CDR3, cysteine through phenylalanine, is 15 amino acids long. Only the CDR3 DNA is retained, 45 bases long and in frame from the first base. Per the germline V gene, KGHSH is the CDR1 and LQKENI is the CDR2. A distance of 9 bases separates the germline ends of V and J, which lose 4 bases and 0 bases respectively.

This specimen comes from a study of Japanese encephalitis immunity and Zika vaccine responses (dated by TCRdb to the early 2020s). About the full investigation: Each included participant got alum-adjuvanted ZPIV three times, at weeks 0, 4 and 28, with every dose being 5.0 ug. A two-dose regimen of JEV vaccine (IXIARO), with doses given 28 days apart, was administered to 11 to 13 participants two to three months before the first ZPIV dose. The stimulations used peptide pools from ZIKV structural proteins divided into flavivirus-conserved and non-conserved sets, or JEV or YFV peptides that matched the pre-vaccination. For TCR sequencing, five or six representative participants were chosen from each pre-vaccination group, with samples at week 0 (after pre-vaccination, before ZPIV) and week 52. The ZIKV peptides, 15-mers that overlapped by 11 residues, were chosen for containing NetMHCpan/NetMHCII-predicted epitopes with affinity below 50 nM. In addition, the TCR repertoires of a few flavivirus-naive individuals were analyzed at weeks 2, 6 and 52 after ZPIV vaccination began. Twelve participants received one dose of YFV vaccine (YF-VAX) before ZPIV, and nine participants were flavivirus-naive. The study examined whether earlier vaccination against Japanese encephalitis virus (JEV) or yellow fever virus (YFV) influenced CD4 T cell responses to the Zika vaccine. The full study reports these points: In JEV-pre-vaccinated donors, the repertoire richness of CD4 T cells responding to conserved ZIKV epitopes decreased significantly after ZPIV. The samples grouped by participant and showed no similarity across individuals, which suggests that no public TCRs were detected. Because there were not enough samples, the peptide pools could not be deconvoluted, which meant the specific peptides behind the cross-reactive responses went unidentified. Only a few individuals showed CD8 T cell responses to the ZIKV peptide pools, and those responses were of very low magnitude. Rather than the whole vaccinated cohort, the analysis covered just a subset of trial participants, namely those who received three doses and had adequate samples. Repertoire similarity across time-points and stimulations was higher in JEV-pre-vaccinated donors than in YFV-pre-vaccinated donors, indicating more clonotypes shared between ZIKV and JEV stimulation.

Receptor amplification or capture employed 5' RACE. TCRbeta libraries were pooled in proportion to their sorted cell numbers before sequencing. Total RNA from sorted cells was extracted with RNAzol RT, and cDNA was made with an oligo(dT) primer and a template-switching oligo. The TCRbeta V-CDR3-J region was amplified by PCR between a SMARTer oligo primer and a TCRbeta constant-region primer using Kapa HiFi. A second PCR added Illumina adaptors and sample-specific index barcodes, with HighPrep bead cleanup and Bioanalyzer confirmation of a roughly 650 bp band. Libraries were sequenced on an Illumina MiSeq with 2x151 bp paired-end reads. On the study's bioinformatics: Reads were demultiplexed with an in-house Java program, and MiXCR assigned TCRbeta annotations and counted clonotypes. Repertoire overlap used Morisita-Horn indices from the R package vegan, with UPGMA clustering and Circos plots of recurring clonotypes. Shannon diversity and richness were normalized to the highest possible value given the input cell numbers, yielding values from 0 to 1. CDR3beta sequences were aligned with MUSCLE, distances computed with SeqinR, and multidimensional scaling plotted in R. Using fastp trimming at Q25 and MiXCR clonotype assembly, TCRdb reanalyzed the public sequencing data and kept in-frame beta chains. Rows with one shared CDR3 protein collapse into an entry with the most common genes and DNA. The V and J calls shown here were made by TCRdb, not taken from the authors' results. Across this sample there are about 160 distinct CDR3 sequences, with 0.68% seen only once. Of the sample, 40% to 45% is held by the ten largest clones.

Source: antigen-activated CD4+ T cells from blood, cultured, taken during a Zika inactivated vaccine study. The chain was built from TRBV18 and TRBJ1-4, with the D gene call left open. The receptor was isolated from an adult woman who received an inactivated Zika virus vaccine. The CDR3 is CASSLTGATNEKLFF. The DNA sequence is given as TGTGCCAGCTCACTGACGGGTGCAACTAATGAAAAACTGTTTTTT.